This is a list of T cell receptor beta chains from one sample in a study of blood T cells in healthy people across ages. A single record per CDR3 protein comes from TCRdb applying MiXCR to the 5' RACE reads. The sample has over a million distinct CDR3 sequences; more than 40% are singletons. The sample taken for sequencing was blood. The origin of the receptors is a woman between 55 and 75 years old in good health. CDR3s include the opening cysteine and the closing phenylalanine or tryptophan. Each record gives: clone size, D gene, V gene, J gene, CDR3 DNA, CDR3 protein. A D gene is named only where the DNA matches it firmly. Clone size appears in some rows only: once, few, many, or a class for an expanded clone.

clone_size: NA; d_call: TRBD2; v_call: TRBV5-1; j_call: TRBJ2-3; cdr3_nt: TGCGCCAGCAGCTTGGCCGGGGGGGCAGCGGGGGATACGCAGTATTTT; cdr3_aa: CASSLAGGAAGDTQYF
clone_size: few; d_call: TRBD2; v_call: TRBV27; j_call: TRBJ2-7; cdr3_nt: TGTGCCAATAAGACCGGGACTAGTCTTTCCGAGCAGTACTTC; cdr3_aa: CANKTGTSLSEQYF
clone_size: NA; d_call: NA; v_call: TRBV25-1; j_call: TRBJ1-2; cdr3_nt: TGTGCCAGCAGTGAACGGGGGGGCAGGGAGAATGGCTACACCTTC; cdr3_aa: CASSERGGRENGYTF
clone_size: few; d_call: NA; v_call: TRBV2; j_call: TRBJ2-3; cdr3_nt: TGTGCCAGCCCAGGGGTTCGCACAGATACGCAGTATTTT; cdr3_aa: CASPGVRTDTQYF
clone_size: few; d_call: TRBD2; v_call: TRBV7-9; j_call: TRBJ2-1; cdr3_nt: TGTGCCAGCAGCCAAACCGCCGGGACTAGGAGGAATGAGCAGTTCTTC; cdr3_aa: CASSQTAGTRRNEQFF
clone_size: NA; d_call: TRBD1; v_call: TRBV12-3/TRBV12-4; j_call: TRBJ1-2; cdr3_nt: TGTGCCAGCATTACTGGGACAGGGCGTCCCCACTATGGCTACACCTTC; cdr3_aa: CASITGTGRPHYGYTF
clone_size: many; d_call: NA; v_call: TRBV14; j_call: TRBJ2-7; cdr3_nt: TGTGCCAGCAGCCAAGGGGACACCCGATTTAGGCACGAGCAGTACTTC; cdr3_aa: CASSQGDTRFRHEQYF
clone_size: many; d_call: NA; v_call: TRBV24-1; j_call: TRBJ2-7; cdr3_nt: TGTGCCACCACCCCTCGACTAGTCTACCCCAGACTCTACGAGCAGTACTTC; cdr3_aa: CATTPRLVYPRLYEQYF
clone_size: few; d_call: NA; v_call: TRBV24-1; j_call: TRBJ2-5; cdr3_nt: TGTGCCACCAGTGCAACGGGCGCGGGGCAAGAGACCCAGTACTTC; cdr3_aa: CATSATGAGQETQYF
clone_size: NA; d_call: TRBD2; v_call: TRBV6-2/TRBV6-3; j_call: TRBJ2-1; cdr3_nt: TGTGCCAGCAGTTACCCAGCGGGAGGGGGGAACAATGAGCAGTTCTTC; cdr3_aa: CASSYPAGGGNNEQFF
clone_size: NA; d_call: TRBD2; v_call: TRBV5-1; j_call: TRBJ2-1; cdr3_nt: TGCGCCAGCAGCTTGGCCCCTAGCGGGAGATTGGATGAGCAGTTCTTC; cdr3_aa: CASSLAPSGRLDEQFF
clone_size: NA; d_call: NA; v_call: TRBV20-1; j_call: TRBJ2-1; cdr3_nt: TGCAGTGCTAGCTCTGGGAGGTATTATGAGCAGTTCTTC; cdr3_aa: CSASSGRYYEQFF
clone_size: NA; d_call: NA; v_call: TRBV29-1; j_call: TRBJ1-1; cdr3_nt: TGCAGCGCCTCCCACGGGATCATGAACACTGAAGCTTTCTTT; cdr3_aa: CSASHGIMNTEAFF
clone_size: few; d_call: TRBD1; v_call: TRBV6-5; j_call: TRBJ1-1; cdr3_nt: TGTGCCAGCAGTTACACCAAGGGGACAGGGGCTCTGCGTACTGAAGCTTTCTTT; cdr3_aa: CASSYTKGTGALRTEAFF
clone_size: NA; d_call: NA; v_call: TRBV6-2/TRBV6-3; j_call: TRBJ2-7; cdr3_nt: TGTGCCAGCAGCTCCCCTCACACCGGCAGGGTATACGAGCAGTACTTC; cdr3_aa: CASSSPHTGRVYEQYF
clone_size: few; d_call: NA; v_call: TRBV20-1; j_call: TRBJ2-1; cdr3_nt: TGCAGTGCTAGTCGGTACCCCGACTACAATGAGCAGTTCTTC; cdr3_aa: CSASRYPDYNEQFF
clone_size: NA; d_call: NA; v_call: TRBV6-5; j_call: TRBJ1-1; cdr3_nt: TGTGCCTCTGTCGGCGGTGGATGGACTGAAGCTTTCTTT; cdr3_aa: CASVGGGWTEAFF
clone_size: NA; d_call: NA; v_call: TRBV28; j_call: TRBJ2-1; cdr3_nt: TGTGCCAGCAGTTTCATCGGACGGCGGGAGCAGTTCTTC; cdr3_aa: CASSFIGRREQFF
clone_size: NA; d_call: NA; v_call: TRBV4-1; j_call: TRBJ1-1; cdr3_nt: TGCGCCAGCAGCCAAGATGGCAGGGTTCGGAATACTGAAGCTTTCTTT; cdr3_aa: CASSQDGRVRNTEAFF
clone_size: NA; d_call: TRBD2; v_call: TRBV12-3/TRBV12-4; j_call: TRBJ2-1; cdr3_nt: TGCGCCAGCAGTTTAGCGAGGGGCGGGAGGCCGCACAATGAGCAGTTCTTC; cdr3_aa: CASSLARGGRPHNEQFF